Listed here are 28 T cell receptor beta chains from one sample, sequenced in a study of regulatory T cells in long-lasting Graves disease. As for time point: newly diagnosed GD, antithyroid drugs for less than 3 months. Following extraction of RNA from PBMCs, that RNA was used to make the TCR library. In building TCR beta libraries, iRepertoire HTBI primers were used together with Arm-PCR of CDR3 regions. TCRdb re-called the multiplex PCR reads with MiXCR, one entry per CDR3 protein. The profile shows approximately 400,000 distinct CDR3 sequences, about 14% of them singletons. Sequences were derived from peripheral blood mononuclear cells (PBMCs), sampled at new diagnosis, from a patient treated with antithyroid drugs. These receptors came from a female donor with Graves disease.

In its sample, this clonotype was seen many times. CDR3 protein: CASSSTGGGYTF. The DNA of the CDR3 is TGTGCCAGCAGTTCAACGGGTGGGGGCTACACCTTC. The chain is built from TRBV27 and TRBJ1-2; no clear D. V lost 4 bases and J lost 8, with 11 bases in between. The CDR3 is 12 amino acids. Per the germline V gene, CDR1 is MNHEY and CDR2 is SMNVEV (reference sequence).

In this sample, this clonotype turned up many times. V is TRBV13 and J is TRBJ1-2; unclear D gene. CDR3 length equals 12 residues. Germline CDR1 and CDR2: PRHDT and FYEKMQ (reference sequence). Trimming shortened V by 5 bases and J by 3 bases, and 7 bases separated the two germline ends. This CDR3 is CASSQRYYGYTF. The CDR3 bases are TGTGCCAGCAGCCAGAGATACTATGGCTACACCTTC. Full variable domain (rest looked up from reference TRBV13 and TRBJ1-2): AAGVIQSPRHLIKEKRETATLKCYPIPRHDTVYWYQQGPGQDPQFLISFYEKMQSDKGSIPDRFSAQQFSDYHSELNMSSLELGDSALYFCASSQRYYGYTFGSGTRLTVV.

This clonotype showed up just a few times. J is TRBJ2-3 and V is TRBV10-3; no firm D call. Per germline, CDR1 ENHRY and CDR2 SYGVKD. The CDR3 has 11 amino acids. The V end was cut by 9 bases, the J end by 2 bases, with 6 bases between. CDR3 protein: CAIKSTDTQYF. CDR3 nucleotide sequence: TGTGCCATAAAATCCACAGATACGCAGTATTTT.

In its sample, this clonotype was seen many times. The chain uses TRBV7-9 and TRBJ2-7, with D unclear. The V gene's germline CDR1 is SEHNR and CDR2 FQNEAQ (reference sequence). Trimming took off 5 bases at V and 1 base at J, with 6 bases between the two ends. The CDR3 covers 12 residues. The CDR3 sequence is CASSVSSYEQYF. The CDR3 DNA is TGTGCCAGCAGCGTCAGTTCCTACGAGCAGTACTTC. Based on the CDR3 plus reference TRBV7-9 and TRBJ2-7, the full variable domain is DTGVSQNPRHKITKRGQNVTFRCDPISEHNRLYWYRQTLGQGPEFLTYFQNEAQLEKSRLLSDRFSAERPKGSFSTLEIQRTEQGDSAMYLCASSVSSYEQYFGPGTRLTVT.

To note about this clonotype: A much larger clone lies a single base off, so this may be a read error. V and J are TRBV7-3 and TRBJ2-7; D perhaps matches TRBD2 (6 bases). From germline, CDR1 is SGHTA and CDR2 FQGTGA. The CDR3 loop spans 13 amino acids. The CDR3: CASSSYRDSEQCF. In DNA form, the CDR3 reads TGTGCCAGCAGCTCTTATCGGGACTCAGAGCAGTGCTTC.

This clonotype came up many times. This chain connects TRBV27 to TRBJ2-1; TRBD1 agrees at 9 bases. Germline CDR1 is MNHEY and CDR2 is SMNVEV (reference sequence). The CDR3 extends over 14 amino acids. J gave up 5 bases and V 6 bases, and 5 bases lay outside the gene matches. The CDR3 sequence: CASSPGQGHNEQFF. CDR3 in DNA: TGTGCCAGCAGCCCGGGACAGGGACACAATGAGCAGTTCTTC.

This clonotype appeared many times. This sequence joins TRBV7-9 and TRBJ1-6; D ambiguous. The CDR3 covers 9 residues. From germline, CDR1 is SEHNR and CDR2 FQNEAQ (reference sequence). CDR3 loop: CAVDSPLHF. In nucleotides, the CDR3 is TGTGCAGTGGATTCACCCCTCCACTTT.

This clonotype was found many times. The rearrangement joins TRBV5-5 to TRBJ2-7, with D perhaps TRBD2 (6 bases). CDR1 is SGHKS and CDR2 is YYEKEE in the germline V gene (reference sequence). V gave up 5 bases and J gave up 2 bases, with 14 bases separating them. The CDR3 has 14 residues. For the CDR3, the DNA is TGTGCCAGCAGTAAAGCTGGAGGGCCCTACGAGCAGTACTTC. It specifies CASSKAGGPYEQYF.

This clonotype appeared many times. The J gene is TRBJ2-1, the V gene TRBV20-1; D gene uncertain. Germline V gene data show CDR1 as DFQATT and CDR2 as SNEGSKA (reference sequence). The CDR3 runs 16 residues. Trimming stripped 0 bases from V and 0 bases from J, with 12 bases between. The CDR3 DNA is TGCAGTGCTAGAGATCCACGGGCCCGCTCCTACAATGAGCAGTTCTTC. It is translated as CSARDPRARSYNEQFF.

The V gene is TRBV11-2, the J gene TRBJ2-1; 8 nucleotides align to TRBD2. V gave up 3 bases and J gave up 13 bases; unmatched junction bases: 5. The CDR3 consists of 12 residues. Germline V gene lookup returns CDR1 SGHAT and CDR2 FQNNGV. The CDR3 DNA reads as TGTGCCAGCAGCTTGACTAGCGAGACTCAGTTCTTC. Translated: CASSLTSETQFF.

In this sample, this clonotype turned up many times. This chain links TRBV7-2 with TRBJ2-7; D is undetermined. V gave up 5 bases and J gave up 0 bases, with 11 bases separating them. Germline CDR1 is SGHTA and CDR2 is FQGNSA. This CDR3 region has 14 residues. The CDR3 sequence: CASSPPVSSYEQYF. CDR3 DNA: TGTGCCAGCAGCCCACCGGTCAGCTCCTACGAGCAGTACTTC.

A few counts support this clonotype. The V and J genes are TRBV7-9 and TRBJ1-6; no firm D call. Trimming cost V 5 bases and J 7 bases, with 15 bases left between them. Germline V gene lookup returns CDR1 SEHNR and CDR2 FQNEAQ (reference sequence). The CDR3 length is 15 residues. This chain's CDR3 is CASSPRALGNSPLHF. The CDR3 DNA is TGTGCCAGCAGCCCCCGGGCCCTAGGGAATTCACCCCTCCACTTT.

This clonotype was detected a few times. This sequence may be a read error, since a much larger clone differs from it by one base. The conserved final phenylalanine or tryptophan is absent from the CDR3, which likely points to a read error. CDR3 bases: TGCGCCAGCAGCTTGGACAGGGAAGTTACTGAAGCTTTCTCT. Protein product: CASSLDREVTEAFS. The V and J genes are TRBV5-1 and TRBJ1-1; TRBD1 might be the D (6 bases). This CDR3 region has 14 residues. Germline CDR1 and CDR2: SGHRS and YFSETQ. The V gene lost 0 bases and the J gene lost 5 bases, with 11 bases spanning the gap.

The gene calls are TRBV6-1 and TRBJ1-4, with TRBD1 matching 8 bases. The germline V gene has CDR1 MNHNS and CDR2 SASEGT. With 9 bases clipped from V and 4 bases from J, the junction kept 10 bases outside the gene matches. The CDR3 is 15 residues long. Here the CDR3 reads CASERPGQDNEKLFF. CDR3 bases: TGTGCCAGTGAGCGCCCGGGACAGGATAATGAAAAACTGTTTTTT.

The rearrangement joins TRBV2 to TRBJ1-5; TRBD1 aligns across 7 bases. After removal of 1 base from V and 3 bases from J, the junction contained 6 bases not matched to a gene. CDR3 length equals 16 residues. Germline CDR1 is SNHLY and CDR2 is FYNNEI. The CDR3 protein is CASSEVPDRYNQPQHF. The CDR3 DNA reads as TGTGCCAGCAGTGAAGTCCCGGACAGGTACAATCAGCCCCAGCATTTT.

This clonotype has just a few counts. This chain uses TRBV7-9 with TRBJ1-2; 7 bases map to TRBD1. The CDR3 sequence is 14 residues long. Germline trimming cut 5 bases from V and 0 bases from J; bases unmatched to any gene: 3. In germline, CDR1 is SEHNR, CDR2 FQNEAQ (reference sequence). The CDR3: CASSTGTANYGYTF. CDR3 in DNA: TGTGCCAGCAGCACCGGGACAGCTAACTATGGCTACACCTTC.

This clonotype was picked up many times. The genes are TRBV7-2 and TRBJ2-3; TRBD1 matches 7 bases. With 4 bases clipped from V and 2 bases from J, the junction kept 6 bases outside the gene matches. Per germline, CDR1 SGHTA and CDR2 FQGNSA. The CDR3 consists of 15 residues. The chain's CDR3 is CASSSRQGYTDTQYF. DNA for the CDR3: TGTGCCAGCAGCTCGAGACAGGGCTACACAGATACGCAGTATTTT.

This clonotype was detected many times. V and J are TRBV30 and TRBJ2-7, with a tentative D call TRBD2 (6 bases). The germline gives CDR1 GTSNPN, CDR2 SVGIG (reference sequence). This CDR3 is 13 amino acids long. Trimming shortened V by 4 bases and J by 3 bases, and 13 bases separated the two germline ends. The CDR3 DNA sequence: TGTGCCTGGAACCTTAAGGGAGGCTACGAGCAGTACTTC. This codes for CAWNLKGGYEQYF.

This clonotype has only a few counts. A junction end diverges from the germline sequence, so it may reflect a read error. V and J are TRBV5-8 and TRBJ1-1, with D perhaps TRBD1 (6 bases). Germline-derived CDR1 and CDR2 are SGHTS and YDEGEE. This CDR3 is built from 17 residues. The CDR3 is CAGSLMGWGGASTEAFF. The CDR3 nucleotides are TGTGCCGGCAGCTTGATGGGATGGGGGGGCGCGTCCACTGAAGCTTTCTTT.

This clonotype occurred many times. The chain employs TRBV4-1 and TRBJ2-5; TRBD2 agrees at 10 bases. The CDR3 runs to 15 residues. The trim removed 7 bases at V and 5 bases at J, leaving 10 bases unmatched. Germline loops: CDR1 MGHRA, CDR2 YSYEKL. This CDR3 is CASTLSGGAAETQYF. The CDR3 coding sequence is TGCGCCAGCACCCTAAGCGGGGGGGCTGCTGAGACCCAGTACTTC.

This clonotype came up many times. The chain employs TRBV28 and TRBJ1-1, with D possibly matching TRBD1 (6 bases). Per germline, CDR1 MDHEN and CDR2 SYDVKM. The CDR3 contains 15 residues. The V gene lost 5 bases and the J gene lost 3 bases, with 16 bases spanning the gap. CDR3: CASSPEPGQDTEAFF. CDR3 DNA: TGTGCCAGCAGTCCCGAACCGGGACAAGACACTGAAGCTTTCTTT.

This clonotype showed up many times. V and J are TRBV11-3 and TRBJ2-1; possible D gene TRBD2, 7 bases. The CDR3 runs to 13 residues. V was cut by 8 bases and J by 2 bases, with 10 bases left in between. Germline CDR1 SGHNT, CDR2 YENEEA. CDR3 protein: CASGGATYNEQFF. Written as DNA, the CDR3 is TGTGCCAGCGGGGGGGCGACCTACAATGAGCAGTTCTTC.

This clonotype was counted many times. The chain couples TRBV3-1 to TRBJ2-1; 7 bases align to TRBD1. V shed 1 base and J 6 bases; nucleotides not matched to a gene: 18. This CDR3 has 19 residues. CDR1 and CDR2 (germline): LGHDT, YNNKEL (reference sequence). The CDR3 is CASSQANFGTDIMGNEQFF. CDR3 sequence (DNA): TGTGCCAGCAGCCAAGCTAATTTCGGGACAGATATTATGGGCAATGAGCAGTTCTTC.

This clonotype was seen many times. The J gene is TRBJ2-1, the V gene TRBV12-3 or TRBV12-4; 7 bases match TRBD2. CDR3 length equals 15 residues. J was trimmed by 2 bases and V by 5 bases; bases with no gene match: 6. The CDR3 reads CASSLTGGPYNEQFF. The CDR3 coding sequence is TGTGCCAGCAGTCTTACGGGGGGACCCTACAATGAGCAGTTCTTC.

CDR3 sequence (DNA): TGCGCCAGCAGCGTAGACCCGGGACTAGCGTGGACCGGGGAGCTGTTTTTT. It specifies CASSVDPGLAWTGELFF. The rearrangement uses TRBV5-1 and TRBJ2-2; TRBD2 agrees at 10 bases. V shed 4 bases and J 5 bases; nucleotides not matched to a gene: 11. From germline, CDR1 is SGHRS and CDR2 YFSETQ. The CDR3 is 17 residues long.

The chain carries TRBV12-3 or TRBV12-4 and TRBJ2-5, with D perhaps given as TRBD1 or TRBD2 (5 bases each). CDR3 length: 15 amino acids. Trimming stripped 6 bases from V and 6 bases from J, with 20 bases between. Written as DNA, the CDR3 is TGTGCCAGCAGCCCCACCGGGACCCCTTCACAGACCCAGTACTTC. Protein sequence: CASSPTGTPSQTQYF.

In this sample, this clonotype turned up many times. J is TRBJ1-5 and V is TRBV28; no reliable D call. The germline V and J ends were trimmed by 0 bases and 1 base, with 10 bases remaining between them. This CDR3 has 16 amino acids. Germline lookup yields CDR1 MDHEN and CDR2 SYDVKM. In DNA, the CDR3 is TGTGCCAGCAGTTTATGTCCTGGGTTCAGCAATCAGCCCCAGCATTTT. Translation: CASSLCPGFSNQPQHF.

This clonotype was picked up a small number of times. The V call is TRBV18, the J call TRBJ2-1; TRBD2 agrees at 12 bases. Germline V gene lookup returns CDR1 KGHSH and CDR2 LQKENI. CDR3 size: 16 residues. The V gene end was trimmed by 5 bases and the J gene end by 9 bases; junction bases not matched to a gene: 11. This chain's CDR3 is CASSFSGTSGFFEQFF. In nucleotides, the CDR3 is TGTGCCAGCTCATTTTCCGGGACTAGCGGGTTCTTTGAGCAGTTCTTC.